This entry describes one T cell receptor (beta chain). Treatment denoted: around 19 received Ad26.COV2.S at low or high dose, single or two shots; roughly 5 received placebo; per-sample allocation not given. Collection of samples fell on day 63 after the first vaccine or placebo injection. Donation came from an adult in Boston who was aged 18-55 years. This record belongs to a study of Ad26.COV2.S vaccination and SARS-CoV-2 variants. Libraries were prepared by immunoSEQ multiplex PCR; TCRdb keeps only in-frame clonotypes and omits some of them. Here the sample spans around 450,000 clones, around nine tenths being singletons. The receptor was isolated from a person between 18 and 60 years old who received the Ad26.COV2.S COVID-19 vaccine or a placebo. Material: peripheral blood, obtained in a trial of Ad26.COV2.S vaccine versus placebo.

CDR3 bases: TGCGCCAGCAGCCCCGGGACACCAGACTATGGCTACACCTTC. This gives the protein CASSPGTPDYGYTF. The V gene is TRBV4-1, the J gene TRBJ1-2; D is possibly TRBD1 (6 bases). With 4 bases removed from V and 3 bases from J, the gap between germline ends came to 12 bases. Germline values: CDR1 MGHRA, CDR2 YSYEKL. The CDR3 contains 14 residues.